The sequence of this T cell receptor (beta chain) was determined in a study of T cells after yellow fever vaccination (dated by TCRdb to about 2019). Context from the whole study: Libraries from fractions with low cell numbers were prepared with the SMART-Seq v4 Ultra Low Input RNA kit. To track T-cell clones before and after primary and booster YFV17D yellow fever vaccination, bulk TCR alpha and beta repertoires were sequenced longitudinally. The cohort comprised two healthy male donors, one aged 18 to 29 and one aged 30 to 40 years. Blood was drawn at multiple timepoints before and after primary and secondary immunization, with bulk PBMC replicates and cell subsets isolated.

The treatment or condition label here, explained by the study, means: live attenuated yellow fever vaccine strain. PBMCs were isolated from peripheral blood using a standard Ficoll-Paque protocol. Dynabeads CD4 and CD8 positive selection kits were used to isolate CD4 and CD8 T-cell fractions. TriZol was used to extract RNA from bulk PBMCs, from CD4 and CD8 fractions, and from dextramer-positive and dextramer-negative fractions. General findings and caveats noted by the study authors: Only a couple of donors were included in the study, so the extent to which the findings can be generalized is limited. A small fraction of clonotypes appeared in both the CD4 and CD8 compartments, likely as a result of convergent recombination. Compared with the primary T-cell response, the secondary T-cell response was faster but weaker, reaching its peak on day 5 rather than on day 15. Because abundant contaminating clonotypes from the bulk population could be contained in FACS-sorted repertoires, computational filtering was required. After the booster, most of the clones that had expanded following primary vaccination were detected again (roughly 97% of CD4 and around 90% of CD8), which suggests that memory was broadly maintained.

As to this clonotype: The antigen this receptor binds is unknown. There are no base qualities to consult, and no much larger clone falls within one base.

TCR cDNA was made using 5'RACE template switching, a step that added a universal primer site and unique molecular identifiers. cDNA synthesis was primed from both the TCR alpha and TCR beta constant segments. Libraries were amplified in two PCR steps, with sample barcodes and sequencing adapters added in the second step. Sequencing of the libraries was done on either Illumina HiSeq 2500 (2x100 bp) or NovaSeq (2x150 bp). The authors' analysis ran thus. Demultiplexing of reads and collapsing into UMI consensus sequences were performed with MIGEC, and V(D)J alignment was carried out with MiXCR. Vaccine-responding clonotypes were identified with edgeR using replicate PBMC samples, with FDR below 0.01 and a log2 fold change above 5 up to day 15 being required. Bulk clonotypes were assigned CD4 or CD8 identity according to which sequenced CD4 or CD8 repertoire held them at higher abundance. TCRdb's own reprocessing of the public reads used fastp at Q25 and MiXCR and kept productive beta chains. A single entry per CDR3 protein holds the most common genes and DNA from its merged rows. Here the V and J calls rest on TCRdb's processing, not on the authors' analysis. The sample yields approximately 110,000 distinct CDR3 sequences; about 7% were counted once. The ten largest clones add up to approximately 2.7% of the sample.

The sequence derives from a man aged 18 to 29 who received the YFV17D yellow fever vaccine. Sequencing used CD4+ T cells sorted from PBMCs, obtained 10 days after the first yellow fever vaccination.

The CDR3 protein: CASSLKPKRINQPQHF. The DNA is as follows: TGTGCCAGCAGTTTAAAACCCAAACGGATCAATCAGCCCCAGCATTTT. Recombination linked TRBV27 to TRBJ1-5; no D gene can be assigned with confidence. V is clipped by 2 bases and J by 3 bases, and the sequence between their germline boundaries is 14 bases long. CDR1 and CDR2 were assigned from the germline V gene (reference sequence) as MNHEY and SMNVEV. From cysteine to phenylalanine, the CDR3 is 16 amino acids long. Only CDR3 DNA is held: 48 bases, read in frame from base 1.